This TCR beta chain was obtained from a study of blood T cell repertoires in COVID-19. Across the whole study: The analysed material was cDNA or gDNA that came from T cells, B-cell-depleted T cells, or PBMCs.

As handled by the study authors: Nucleated cell counts were estimated from reference gene primer amplification. Using immunoSEQ multiplex PCR, the repertoire was profiled, and TCRdb retains in-frame clones only, with some absent. The D gene and trimming were derived from the DNA, and the V and J assignments and clone size from that table. The sample lists 95,000 to 110,000 clones, around 89% occurring once. This CDR3 contains 14 residues. V gave up 7 bases and J gave up 8 bases, with 20 bases separating them. Germline V gene data show CDR1 as MNHNY and CDR2 as SVGAGI (reference sequence). Sample: peripheral blood. The origin of this receptor is a man aged 50-59 years with active or convalescent COVID-19. The chain joins TRBV6-6 to TRBJ1-2, with a weak D call TRBD1 (6 bases). The CDR3, as DNA: TGTGCCAGCACCCAATTTGGGGGCATAGGCGGCTACACCTTC. Protein: CASTQFGGIGGYTF.